The 2 T cell receptor beta chains below were found in one sample sequenced in a study of cytotoxic CD8 clonotypes in ibrutinib-treated CLL. The method was immunoSEQ multiplex PCR; TCRdb's version includes in-frame clones alone and lacks a portion of them. The data hold fewer than 90,000 clones, with 70% to 90% observed a single time. The starting material was PBMCs, obtained before ibrutinib treatment. These receptors all stem from a human donor with chronic lymphocytic leukemia.

The CDR3 coding sequence is TGCAGCGTTGAGGGCACAGGGGCCGGAGAGGAAAACACCATATATTTT. Its protein product is CSVEGTGAGEENTIYF. This rearrangement joins TRBV29-1 to TRBJ1-3; 7 bases line up with TRBD1. The CDR3 totals 16 residues. V dropped 3 bases and J dropped 6; count of bases not matched to a gene: 14. CDR1 and CDR2 (germline): SQVTM, ANQGSEA.

Worth noting for this clone: The junction departs from the called germline gene at one end, perhaps through a read error. Written as DNA, the CDR3 is TGTGCCAGCAGCTTAGCGTCTAGCGGGAGCTCGGACTTC. It encodes CASSLASSGSSDF. The chain links TRBV7-9 to TRBJ2-5; TRBD2 matches at 10 bases. The CDR3 covers 13 residues. In germline, CDR1 is SEHNR, CDR2 FQNEAQ (reference sequence).